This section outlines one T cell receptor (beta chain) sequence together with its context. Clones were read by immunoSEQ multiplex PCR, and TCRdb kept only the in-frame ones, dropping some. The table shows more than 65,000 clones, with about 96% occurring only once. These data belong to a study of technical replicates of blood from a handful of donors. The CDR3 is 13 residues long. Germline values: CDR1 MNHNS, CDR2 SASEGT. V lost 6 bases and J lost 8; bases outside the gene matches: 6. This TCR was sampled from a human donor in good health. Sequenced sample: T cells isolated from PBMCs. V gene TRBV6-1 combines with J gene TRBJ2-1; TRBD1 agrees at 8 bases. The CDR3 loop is CASRWTGRDEQFF. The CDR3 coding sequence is TGTGCCAGCAGATGGACAGGGCGCGATGAGCAGTTCTTC.